Presented here are 20 T cell receptor beta chains from one specimen sequenced in a study of blood T cells in healthy people across ages. Alongside a J-beta primer mix, a sample-barcoded 5' primer served in a second PCR lasting about 6 to 11 cycles. From the 5' RACE reads, TCRdb called clonotypes with MiXCR, one entry per CDR3 protein. The sample has about 940,000 distinct CDR3 sequences, approximately 49% seen once. Sample: blood. These receptors were obtained from a man in his thirties or forties in good health.

The V and J genes are TRBV19 and TRBJ2-5; D is ambiguous. Trimming removed 4 bases at V and 0 bases at J, with 6 bases between. Germline CDR1 and CDR2: LNHDA and SQIVND (reference sequence). The CDR3 is 13 amino acids. The chain's CDR3 is CASSTLNQETQYF. The DNA of the CDR3 is TGTGCCAGTAGTACACTAAACCAAGAGACCCAGTACTTC.

This clonotype was detected a few times. The chain couples TRBV27 to TRBJ2-1; 7 bases map to TRBD1. The germline gives CDR1 MNHEY, CDR2 SMNVEV (reference sequence). This CDR3 has 13 residues. The V segment lost 2 bases and the J segment 6 bases; nucleotides outside the gene matches: 1. CDR3 protein: CASSLGDSNEQFF. The CDR3 bases are TGTGCCAGCAGTTTAGGGGACAGCAATGAGCAGTTCTTC.

The chain carries TRBV3-1 and TRBJ2-1; 8 bases are shared with TRBD2. With V trimmed by 4 bases and J by 9 bases, 11 bases remained unmatched. The CDR3 has 15 amino acids. Germline V gene lookup returns CDR1 LGHDT and CDR2 YNNKEL (reference sequence). CDR3 residues: CASSPFRGGLGEQFF. The DNA of the CDR3 is TGTGCCAGCAGCCCCTTCCGGGGGGGGCTTGGTGAGCAGTTCTTC.

The V and J genes are TRBV2 and TRBJ1-1; D is uncertain. The CDR3 spans 14 residues. CDR1 and CDR2 (germline): SNHLY, FYNNEI. V was clipped by 6 bases and J by 1 base, with 12 bases between them. The CDR3 spells CASRVKGRNTEAFF. The CDR3, as DNA: TGTGCCAGCAGAGTCAAAGGGCGGAACACTGAAGCTTTCTTT.

As regards this clonotype: A much larger clone is a single base away; this may be a read error. The V and J genes are TRBV29-1 and TRBJ2-7, with D unclear. The germline CDR1 and CDR2 sequences are SQVTM and ANQGSEA. The CDR3 runs 11 residues. The CDR3 region has the DNA TGCATCGTTGTTGGGGACTACGAGCAGTACTTC. It yields the protein CIVVGDYEQYF.

This clonotype has only a few counts. The chain recombines TRBV6-5 with TRBJ1-1; D not certain. The CDR3 runs 11 residues. CDR1 MNHEY and CDR2 SVGAGI come from the germline V gene. Trimming took 9 bases from V and 6 from J, leaving 11 bases between them. The CDR3 nucleotides read TGTGCCAGTTACTTTTGGCCTGAAGCTTTCTTT. Translation gives CASYFWPEAFF.

This clonotype is a singleton in its sample. The chain recombines TRBV3-1 with TRBJ2-1; D might be TRBD1 or TRBD2, each matching 5 bases. The CDR3 runs to 15 residues. The V end lost 6 bases, the J end lost 4 bases, and 16 bases lay between the germline ends. Germline V lookup: CDR1 LGHDT, CDR2 YNNKEL (reference sequence). The CDR3 reads CASRGTPGPYNEQFF. The CDR3 nucleotides are TGTGCCAGCAGGGGGACCCCCGGTCCGTACAATGAGCAGTTCTTC.

This rearrangement joins TRBV6-6 to TRBJ2-5; 7 bases map to TRBD1. This CDR3 is built from 17 residues. Unmatched junction bases numbered 12, after V lost 0 bases and J lost 5 bases. Germline CDR1 is MNHNY and CDR2 is SVGAGI (reference sequence). CDR3 bases: TGTGCCAGCAGTTACTCCCGGAGAGGGGGCGCGTGGGAGACCCAGTACTTC. Its protein is CASSYSRRGGAWETQYF.

The chain recombines TRBV28 with TRBJ1-2, with 11 bases aligning to TRBD1. The CDR3 runs 14 residues. From germline, CDR1 is MDHEN and CDR2 SYDVKM. The V gene end was trimmed by 7 bases and the J gene end by 10 bases; junction bases not matched to a gene: 11. CDR3 DNA: TGTGCCAGCACCATCCCGGACAGGGGGCGTTCCTACACCTTC. Translating it yields CASTIPDRGRSYTF.

This clonotype was detected ten times or more. The chain has TRBV6-1 and TRBJ2-1; 11 positions agree with TRBD1. Germline-derived CDR1 and CDR2 are MNHNS and SASEGT. The CDR3 covers 15 residues. Germline trimming cut 6 bases from V and 2 bases from J; bases unmatched to any gene: 3. CDR3 in DNA: TGTGCCAGCAGCCCGGGACAGGGGGCCTACAATGAGCAGTTCTTC. Protein: CASSPGQGAYNEQFF.

The chain joins TRBV7-2 to TRBJ2-3, with unresolved D. The CDR3 is 15 amino acids. The V and J ends lost 1 base and 4 bases respectively, with 12 bases between them. Per the germline V gene, CDR1 is SGHTA and CDR2 is FQGNSA. CDR3: CASSLGGDSPDTQYF. The CDR3 DNA reads TGTGCCAGCAGCTTAGGCGGTGATTCCCCAGATACGCAGTATTTT.

In DNA form, the CDR3 reads TGTGCCAGCAGTTTAAGTTCTAGGGACTCCTACAATGAGCAGTTCTTC. Encoded protein: CASSLSSRDSYNEQFF. The chain links TRBV28 to TRBJ2-1; D uncertain. The germline gives CDR1 MDHEN, CDR2 SYDVKM. The CDR3 consists of 16 residues. V lost 2 bases, J lost 0 bases, and 11 bases lay in between.

This clonotype was counted only a few times. V is TRBV2 and J is TRBJ2-7; 8 nucleotides match TRBD1. The CDR3 sequence is 14 residues long. V shed 7 bases, J shed 3 bases, and the junction held 8 bases outside the gene matches. The germline V gene encodes CDR1 SNHLY and CDR2 FYNNEI. The CDR3 DNA is TGTGCCAGCAAGACTGAGACAGGGGACTACGAGCAGTACTTC. Protein product: CASKTETGDYEQYF.

The chain links TRBV15 to TRBJ2-1; 7 bases are a match to TRBD1. The CDR3 loop spans 16 amino acids. The germline CDR1 and CDR2 sequences are LNHNV and YYDKDF (reference sequence). J was trimmed by 3 bases and V by 1 base; bases with no gene match: 6. CDR3 region: CATSRGLDRFYNEQFF. In nucleotides, the CDR3 is TGTGCCACCAGCAGAGGGTTGGACAGGTTCTACAATGAGCAGTTCTTC.

The chain has TRBV7-3 and TRBJ1-6, with TRBD1 matching over 7 bases. CDR3 length equals 14 residues. Germline values: CDR1 SGHTA, CDR2 FQGTGA. Germline trimming cut 5 bases from V and 5 bases from J; bases unmatched to any gene: 3. The CDR3 loop reads CASSPTGNNSPLHF. The CDR3 DNA reads TGTGCCAGCAGCCCGACAGGGAATAATTCACCCCTCCACTTT.

About this clonotype: At one of its ends the junction is not consistent with the germline gene, which may arise from a read error. The chain employs TRBV5-5 and TRBJ1-5; D not certain. The CDR3 runs to 14 residues. Germline V lookup: CDR1 SGHKS, CDR2 YYEKEE (reference sequence). Here the CDR3 DNA reads TGTGCCTGCAGCTTGGCCTGGTCGGATCAGCCCCAGCATTTT. Translating gives CACSLAWSDQPQHF.

This rearrangement joins TRBV4-2 to TRBJ2-4; D not certain. The CDR3 length is 17 residues. In germline, CDR1 is LGHNA, CDR2 YNFKEQ. The V end lost 0 bases, the J end lost 1 base, and 13 bases lay between the germline ends. The CDR3 here is CASSQDHTAQAKNIQYF. The CDR3 DNA is TGTGCCAGCAGCCAAGATCATACGGCACAGGCCAAAAACATTCAGTACTTC.

The genes are TRBV7-2 and TRBJ1-2, with D uncertain. Deletions cut 1 base from V and 4 bases from J, with 13 bases between. The CDR3 runs to 15 residues. Looked up from germline, CDR1 is SGHTA and CDR2 is FQGNSA. CDR3 region: CASSLGYGTSYGYTF. The DNA of the CDR3 is TGTGCCAGCAGCTTAGGTTATGGAACATCCTATGGCTACACCTTC. Combining the CDR3 with reference TRBV7-2 and TRBJ1-2 gives the whole variable domain GAGVSQSPSNKVTEKGKDVELRCDPISGHTALYWYRQSLGQGLEFLIYFQGNSAPDKSGLPSDRFSAERTGGSVSTLTIQRTQQEDSAVYLCASSLGYGTSYGYTFGSGTRLTVV.

J is TRBJ2-1 and V is TRBV20-1; no firm D call. The germline V and J ends were trimmed by 3 bases and 6 bases, with 9 bases remaining between them. The CDR3 extends over 12 amino acids. The germline CDR1 and CDR2 sequences are DFQATT and SNEGSKA (reference sequence). CDR3 sequence reads: CSASDLINEQFF. CDR3 bases: TGCAGTGCTAGCGACCTAATCAATGAGCAGTTCTTC.

This clonotype has just a few counts. The genes are TRBV3-1 and TRBJ2-1, with TRBD2 matching over 8 bases. Germline CDR1 LGHDT, CDR2 YNNKEL (reference sequence). Unmatched junction bases numbered 9, after V lost 1 base and J lost 4 bases. The CDR3 consists of 17 residues. The CDR3 here is CASSQVSSAGVYNEQFF. As DNA, the CDR3 is TGTGCCAGCAGCCAAGTAAGTTCAGCGGGGGTTTACAATGAGCAGTTCTTC.